The 21 T cell receptor beta chains in this list originate from one sample, sequenced in a study of blood T cell repertoires in COVID-19. This table comes from immunoSEQ multiplex PCR, and its TCRdb copy is limited to in-frame clones, with some not included. The sample lists hundreds of thousands of clones; 87% were seen once. The sequenced sample was PBMCs or T cells enriched from blood (not recorded which). Receptors were obtained from a woman aged 25 to 39 with acute COVID-19.

CDR3 sequence: CASSDGQGSSYNSPLHF. DNA for the CDR3: TGTGCCAGCAGTGACGGGCAGGGGAGCTCCTATAATTCACCCCTCCACTTT. The chain is built from TRBV2 and TRBJ1-6; D is possibly TRBD1 (6 bases). CDR3 length: 17 residues. Trimming took 3 bases from V and 0 from J, leaving 12 bases between them. Germline loops: CDR1 SNHLY, CDR2 FYNNEI.

The rearrangement links TRBV28 to TRBJ1-5; D is uncertain. The length of the CDR3 is 13 residues. V lost 2 bases to trimming and J lost 4 bases, with 6 bases between them. Looked up from germline, CDR1 is MDHEN and CDR2 is SYDVKM. The CDR3 DNA reads TGTGCCAGCAGTTTAACGGTAAATCAGCCCCAGCATTTT. Protein product: CASSLTVNQPQHF.

The chain employs TRBV6-6 and TRBJ2-7, with 7 bases lining up with TRBD2. The CDR3 runs 14 residues. Trimming removed 6 bases from V and 6 bases from J; junction bases left unmatched: 11. Germline values: CDR1 MNHNY, CDR2 SVGAGI (reference sequence). This CDR3 is CASSTLGEGSEQYF. CDR3 DNA: TGTGCCAGCAGCACCCTGGGGGAGGGTAGCGAGCAGTACTTC.

The chain couples TRBV29-1 to TRBJ1-1, with D unclear. The germline V gene encodes CDR1 SQVTM and CDR2 ANQGSEA. V lost 6 bases and J 4 bases, leaving 12 bases between the germline ends. The CDR3 has 12 residues. The CDR3, as DNA: TGCAGCGTCGTGAGGGTCCCCACTGAAGCTTTCTTT. It is translated as CSVVRVPTEAFF.

For this clone: One junction end disagrees with the germline gene, perhaps due to a read error. The chain has TRBV7-7 and TRBJ2-5; 7 nucleotides line up with TRBD2. Germline values: CDR1 SSHAT, CDR2 FNYEAQ (reference sequence). The CDR3 is made up of 15 amino acids. The CDR3: CASSPSIGRLETQYF. As DNA, the CDR3 is TGTGCTAGCAGCCCGAGCATCGGGAGGTTGGAGACCCAGTACTTC.

V and J are TRBV30 and TRBJ1-1; D ambiguous. The CDR3 consists of 14 residues. The ends were cut back, 0 bases at V and 6 bases at J, with 14 bases in the middle. Germline V lookup: CDR1 GTSNPN, CDR2 SVGIG (reference sequence). CDR3 region: CAWSVREGRAEAFF. The CDR3 nucleotides read TGTGCCTGGAGTGTACGCGAGGGTAGGGCTGAAGCTTTCTTT.

With respect to this clone: Other DNA sequences in the sample encode the same CDR3. The chain recombines TRBV9 with TRBJ1-2, with D tentatively TRBD1 (5 bases). Germline V gene data show CDR1 as SGDLS and CDR2 as YYNGEE. CDR3 length equals 13 residues. V was trimmed by 4 bases and J by 2 bases, leaving 9 bases between them. Here the CDR3 DNA reads TGTGCCAGCAGCCCGCAGGGAAACTATGGCTACACCTTC. Residues: CASSPQGNYGYTF.

This clone was seen only a few times. The V call is TRBV4-1, the J call TRBJ2-1; TRBD2 is a possible D gene (6 bases). Germline V gene sequence: CDR1 MGHRA, CDR2 YSYEKL. CDR3 length equals 18 residues. Trimming removed 3 bases from V and 7 bases from J, with 25 bases in between. The DNA of the CDR3 is TGCGCCAGCAGCCATATACTCCGGCGGGACTTTGATGGAAATGAGCAGTTCTTC. Its translation: CASSHILRRDFDGNEQFF.

The chain joins TRBV15 to TRBJ2-5; 11 bases are shared with TRBD2. Germline CDR1 and CDR2: LNHNV and YYDKDF (reference sequence). V lost 0 bases to trimming and J lost 2 bases; unmatched junction nucleotides: 11. The CDR3 has 19 residues. The CDR3 loop reads CATSRDYGTGLAVQETQYF. DNA for the CDR3: TGTGCCACCAGCAGAGATTATGGGACGGGACTAGCGGTGCAAGAGACCCAGTACTTC.

The chain couples TRBV3-1 (or the pseudogene TRBV3-2) to TRBJ2-7; 10 bases fit TRBD2. Per germline, CDR1 LGHDT and CDR2 YNNKEL (reference sequence). Trimming took 1 base from V and 3 from J; bases not matched to a gene: 6. The CDR3 sequence is 16 residues long. The CDR3 sequence: CASSQVQREGVYEQYF. CDR3 nucleotide sequence: TGTGCCAGCAGCCAAGTTCAGCGGGAGGGGGTCTACGAGCAGTACTTC.

This clone was detected only once. The chain uses TRBV2 and TRBJ1-2; D is perhaps TRBD1 (6 bases). V dropped 2 bases and J dropped 4 bases, with 14 bases sitting between them. This CDR3 spans 15 amino acids. Germline loops: CDR1 SNHLY, CDR2 FYNNEI. Here the CDR3 DNA reads TGTGCCAGCAGTGAATTACGGGGGGGCGCCTATGGCTACACCTTC. It encodes CASSELRGGAYGYTF.

The chain joins TRBV3-1 (or the pseudogene TRBV3-2) to TRBJ1-1; D remains ambiguous. This CDR3 has 15 residues. Germline loops: CDR1 LGHDT, CDR2 YNNKEL (reference sequence). The V and J ends lost 4 bases and 1 base respectively, with 13 bases between them. The CDR3, as DNA: TGTGCCAGCAGCCCGGACGGGAGGGCGAACACTGAAGCTTTCTTT. Encoded protein: CASSPDGRANTEAFF.

The CDR3, as DNA: TGTGCCAGCAGCCCCGCCGTGACTAGCCGTGAGCCAGATACGCAGTATTTT. It translates to CASSPAVTSREPDTQYF. The chain combines TRBV11-2 with TRBJ2-3; 7 nucleotides line up with TRBD2. The CDR3 covers 17 residues. Trimming removed 5 bases from V and 4 bases from J; junction bases left unmatched: 15. Germline V gene sequence: CDR1 SGHAT, CDR2 FQNNGV.

This chain uses TRBV5-4 with TRBJ2-7, with D tentatively TRBD2 (7 bases). This CDR3 contains 17 residues. Deletions cut 2 bases from V and 4 bases from J, with 22 bases between. Germline loops: CDR1 SGHNT, CDR2 YYREEE (reference sequence). The CDR3 DNA is TGTGCCAGCAGCTTAGGGGAGGGGGGCCCCGCCAGATACGAGCAGTACTTC. Protein: CASSLGEGGPARYEQYF.

V and J are TRBV11-1 and TRBJ2-5; 7 nucleotides match TRBD2. V shed 5 bases and J 3 bases; nucleotides not matched to a gene: 3. Germline-derived CDR1 and CDR2 are SGHAT and FQDESV (reference sequence). CDR3 size: 13 residues. The CDR3 DNA reads TGTGCCAGCAGCCTGGGACTAAAAGAGACCCAGTACTTC. Its translation: CASSLGLKETQYF.

This chain joins TRBV19 and TRBJ1-2, with 9 nucleotides matching TRBD1. The germline CDR1 and CDR2 sequences are LNHDA and SQIVND (reference sequence). The junction had 5 bases not matched to a gene; V was cut back by 6 bases and J by 6 bases. This CDR3 comprises 13 residues. The CDR3 sequence is CASRGTGRDGYTF. The DNA of the CDR3 is TGTGCCAGTAGGGGGACAGGGAGGGATGGCTACACCTTC.

V is TRBV6-1 and J is TRBJ2-3; 7 bases map to TRBD1. The CDR3 loop spans 17 amino acids. Germline V gene data show CDR1 as MNHNS and CDR2 as SASEGT. V was pared by 1 base and J by 6 bases, with 13 bases of the junction left unmatched. Written as DNA, the CDR3 is TGTGCCAGCAGTGAAGAAGACAGGGTTCCTCTCAGCGATACGCAGTATTTT. Translation: CASSEEDRVPLSDTQYF.

V gene TRBV5-5 combines with J gene TRBJ1-5, with D possibly TRBD1 on 5 matching bases. Trimming stripped 1 base from V and 5 bases from J, with 7 bases between. The CDR3 loop spans 13 amino acids. Germline CDR1 and CDR2: SGHKS and YYEKEE (reference sequence). The CDR3 protein is CASSLRGDQPQHF. CDR3 DNA sequence: TGTGCCAGCAGCTTGAGGGGCGATCAGCCCCAGCATTTT.

The chain carries TRBV9 and TRBJ2-5; a weak D match, TRBD1 (5 bases). Germline lookup yields CDR1 SGDLS and CDR2 YYNGEE. The CDR3 contains 15 residues. Trimming left V 1 base short and J 4 bases short, with 14 bases between. The DNA for the CDR3 is TGTGCCAGCAGCGTAAGCGACCTCAGGGCAGAGACCCAGTACTTC. Protein sequence: CASSVSDLRAETQYF.

CDR3 residues: CASSPSRDRANTEAFF. Here the CDR3 DNA reads TGTGCCAGCTCACCATCCCGAGACAGAGCGAACACTGAAGCTTTCTTT. V gene TRBV18 combines with J gene TRBJ1-1, with TRBD1 as a possible D gene (5 bases). The length of the CDR3 is 16 residues. Germline V lookup: CDR1 KGHSH, CDR2 LQKENI. V was clipped by 2 bases and J by 1 base, with 14 bases between them.

This clone was counted once. The chain combines TRBV12-5 with TRBJ2-1; TRBD2 might be the D (5 bases). Germline-derived CDR1 and CDR2 are LGHNT and FRNRAP. The CDR3 is made up of 16 amino acids. Trimming pared 7 bases from V and 0 bases from J, leaving 16 bases between. The CDR3 coding sequence is TGTGCTAGTGCTGATACGGCGGGCAGCTCCTACAATGAGCAGTTCTTC. This encodes CASADTAGSSYNEQFF.